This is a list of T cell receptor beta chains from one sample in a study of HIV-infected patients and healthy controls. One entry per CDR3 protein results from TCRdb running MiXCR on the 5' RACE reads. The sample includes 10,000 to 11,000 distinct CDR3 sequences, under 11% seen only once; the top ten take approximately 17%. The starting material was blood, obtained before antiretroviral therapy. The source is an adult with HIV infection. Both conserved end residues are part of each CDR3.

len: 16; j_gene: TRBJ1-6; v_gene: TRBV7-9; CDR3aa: CASSPPRTGVNSPLHF
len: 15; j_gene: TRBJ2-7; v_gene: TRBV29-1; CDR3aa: CSVVGPAGEGYEQYF
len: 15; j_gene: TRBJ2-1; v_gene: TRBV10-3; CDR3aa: CATQGEPSSYNEQFF
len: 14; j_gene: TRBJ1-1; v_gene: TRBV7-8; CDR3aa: CASSLRMDFTEAFF
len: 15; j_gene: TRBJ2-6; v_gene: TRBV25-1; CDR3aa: CASSDEANGANVLTF
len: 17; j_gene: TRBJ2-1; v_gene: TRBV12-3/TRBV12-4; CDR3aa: CASSKMTGRTLNNEQFF
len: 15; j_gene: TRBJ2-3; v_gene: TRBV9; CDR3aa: CASSVDGSTTDTQYF
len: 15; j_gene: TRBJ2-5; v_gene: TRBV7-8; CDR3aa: CASSLAGTGQETQYF
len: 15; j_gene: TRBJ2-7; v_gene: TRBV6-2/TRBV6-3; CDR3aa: CASNDASGISDEQYF
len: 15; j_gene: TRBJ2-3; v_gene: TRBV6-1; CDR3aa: CVSSPGSGGTDTQYF
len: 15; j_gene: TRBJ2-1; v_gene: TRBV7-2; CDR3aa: CASSSLAGGPHEQFF
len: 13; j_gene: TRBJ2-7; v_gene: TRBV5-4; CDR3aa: CASSLEGAREQYF
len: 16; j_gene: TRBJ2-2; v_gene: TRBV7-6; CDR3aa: CASSHLTSQRPGELFF
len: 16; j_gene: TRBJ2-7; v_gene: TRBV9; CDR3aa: CASSVEVRLYVSEQYF
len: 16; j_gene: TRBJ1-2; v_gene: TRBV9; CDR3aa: CASSFTDRRFNYGYTF